This T cell receptor (beta chain) was sequenced in a study of blood T cell repertoires in COVID-19. The protocol was immunoSEQ multiplex PCR, while the TCRdb copy is restricted to in-frame clones and leaves out a portion. The sample lists approximately 170,000 clones, about 86% occurring once. The sequence was collected from a woman of 80 years or more in a cohort sampled during active or convalescent COVID-19. The sample taken for sequencing was peripheral blood.

The CDR3 is CASSLYISSGTDTQYF. For the CDR3, the DNA is TGTGCCAGCAGTTTGTATATCTCTAGCGGAACAGATACGCAGTATTTT. The V call is TRBV28, the J call TRBJ2-3; 7 nucleotides match TRBD2. Germline-derived CDR1 and CDR2 are MDHEN and SYDVKM. Trimming cost V 3 bases and J 3 bases; bases outside gene matches: 9. CDR3 length: 16 amino acids.